This T cell receptor beta chain derives from a study of brain T cells in children with intractable seizures. Germline V gives CDR1 SGHDT, CDR2 YYEEEE. The CDR3 is made up of 16 amino acids. The V segment lost 4 bases and the J segment 3 bases; nucleotides outside the gene matches: 13. The data were produced by immunoSEQ multiplex PCR, yet TCRdb's version contains in-frame clones alone and is incomplete. The sample holds about 80,000 clones, about 93% seen once. This clone was observed once. Only cases whose brain tissue showed the highest T cell transcript signatures were sequenced. The chain has TRBV5-6 and TRBJ2-7; TRBD2 matches 7 bases. Source: peripheral blood, taken at surgery. This receptor was obtained from a girl between 2 and 10 years old with Rasmussen encephalitis and intractable seizures. The CDR3 DNA is TGTGCCAGCAGCCCCGTTGTGGGAGGGAACTACTACGAGCAGTACTTC. Translating gives CASSPVVGGNYYEQYF.